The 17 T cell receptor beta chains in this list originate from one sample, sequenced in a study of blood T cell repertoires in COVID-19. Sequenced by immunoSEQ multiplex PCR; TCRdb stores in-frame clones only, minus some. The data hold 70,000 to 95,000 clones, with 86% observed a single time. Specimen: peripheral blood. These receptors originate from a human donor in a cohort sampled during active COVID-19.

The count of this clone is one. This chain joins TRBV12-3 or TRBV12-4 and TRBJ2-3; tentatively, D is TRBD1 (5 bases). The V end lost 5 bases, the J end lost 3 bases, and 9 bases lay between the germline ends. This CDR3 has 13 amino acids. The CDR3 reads CASSRSGTDTQYF. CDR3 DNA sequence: TGTGCCAGCAGTCGATCAGGGACAGATACGCAGTATTTT.

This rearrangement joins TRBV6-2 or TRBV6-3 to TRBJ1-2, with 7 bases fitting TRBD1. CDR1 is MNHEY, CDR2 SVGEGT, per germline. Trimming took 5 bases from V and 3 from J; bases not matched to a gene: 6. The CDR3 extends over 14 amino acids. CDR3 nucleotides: TGTGCCAGCAGTCACGACAGGGTTGACTATGGCTACACCTTC. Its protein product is CASSHDRVDYGYTF.

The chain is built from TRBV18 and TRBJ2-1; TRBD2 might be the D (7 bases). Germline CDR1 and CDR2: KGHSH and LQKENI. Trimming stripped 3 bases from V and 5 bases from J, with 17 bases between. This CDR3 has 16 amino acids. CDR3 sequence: CASSPIERGAHNEQFF. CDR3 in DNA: TGTGCCAGCTCACCGATCGAACGGGGGGCTCACAATGAGCAGTTCTTC.

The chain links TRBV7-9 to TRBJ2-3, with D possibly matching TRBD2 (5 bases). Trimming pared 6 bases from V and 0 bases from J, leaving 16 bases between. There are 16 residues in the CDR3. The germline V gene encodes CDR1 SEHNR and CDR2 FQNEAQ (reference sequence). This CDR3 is CASSLGLRGSTDTQYF. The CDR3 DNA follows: TGTGCCAGCAGTCTAGGGCTCCGGGGTAGCACAGATACGCAGTATTTT.

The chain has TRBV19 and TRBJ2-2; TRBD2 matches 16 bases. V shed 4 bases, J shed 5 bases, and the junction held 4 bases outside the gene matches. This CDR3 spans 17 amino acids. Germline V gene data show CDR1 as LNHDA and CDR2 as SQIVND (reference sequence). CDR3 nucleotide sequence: TGTGCCAGTAGTACGGGACTAGCGGGGGGGCGGACCGGGGAGCTGTTTTTT. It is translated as CASSTGLAGGRTGELFF.

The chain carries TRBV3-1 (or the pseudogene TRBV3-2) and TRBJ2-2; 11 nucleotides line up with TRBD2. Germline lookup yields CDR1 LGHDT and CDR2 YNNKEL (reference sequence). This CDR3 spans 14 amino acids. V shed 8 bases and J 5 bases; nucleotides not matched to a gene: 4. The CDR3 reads CASWLAGGTGELFF. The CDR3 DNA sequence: TGTGCCAGCTGGCTAGCGGGAGGAACCGGGGAGCTGTTTTTT.

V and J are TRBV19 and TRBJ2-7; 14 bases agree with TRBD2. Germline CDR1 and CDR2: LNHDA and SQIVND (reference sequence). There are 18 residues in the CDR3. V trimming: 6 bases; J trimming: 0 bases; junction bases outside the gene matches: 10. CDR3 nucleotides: TGTGCCAGTAGACCGGGACTAGCGGGAGTCAAAAGCTCCTACGAGCAGTACTTC. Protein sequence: CASRPGLAGVKSSYEQYF.

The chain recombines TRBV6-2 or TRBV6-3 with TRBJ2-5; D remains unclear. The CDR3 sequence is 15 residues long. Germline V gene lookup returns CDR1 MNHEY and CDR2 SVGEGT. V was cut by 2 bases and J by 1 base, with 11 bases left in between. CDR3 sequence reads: CASSYVGRSQETQYF. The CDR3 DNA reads TGTGCCAGCAGTTACGTCGGCAGGTCCCAAGAGACCCAGTACTTC.

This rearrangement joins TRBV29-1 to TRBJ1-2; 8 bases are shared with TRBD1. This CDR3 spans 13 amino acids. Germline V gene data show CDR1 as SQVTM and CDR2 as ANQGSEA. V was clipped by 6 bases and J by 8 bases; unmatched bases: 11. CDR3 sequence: CSVETTGGSGYTF. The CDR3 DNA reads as TGCAGCGTGGAAACTACAGGGGGAAGCGGCTACACCTTC.

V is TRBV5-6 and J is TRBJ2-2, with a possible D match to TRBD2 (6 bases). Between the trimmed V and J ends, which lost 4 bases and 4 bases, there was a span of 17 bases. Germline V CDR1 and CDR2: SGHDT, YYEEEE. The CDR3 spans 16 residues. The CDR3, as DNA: TGTGCCAGCAGCCAAAAAGGACTGGGGGGCACCGGGGAGCTGTTTTTT. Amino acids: CASSQKGLGGTGELFF.

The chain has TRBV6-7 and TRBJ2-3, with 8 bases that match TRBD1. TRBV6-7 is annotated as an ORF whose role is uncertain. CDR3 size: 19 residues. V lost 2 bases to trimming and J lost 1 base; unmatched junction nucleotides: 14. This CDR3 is CASSYESSQQGGCTDTQYF. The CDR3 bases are TGTGCCAGCAGTTACGAATCATCCCAACAGGGGGGTTGCACAGATACGCAGTATTTT.

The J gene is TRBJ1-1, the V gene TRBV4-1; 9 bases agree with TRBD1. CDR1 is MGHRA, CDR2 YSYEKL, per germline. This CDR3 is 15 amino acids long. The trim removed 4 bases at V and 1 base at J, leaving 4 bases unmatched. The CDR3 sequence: CASSRTGARNTEAFF. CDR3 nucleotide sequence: TGCGCCAGCAGCCGGACAGGGGCCAGGAACACTGAAGCTTTCTTT.

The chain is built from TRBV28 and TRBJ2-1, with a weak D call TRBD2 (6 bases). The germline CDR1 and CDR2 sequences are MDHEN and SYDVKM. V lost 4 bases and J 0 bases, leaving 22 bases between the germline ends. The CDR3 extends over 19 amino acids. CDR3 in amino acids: CASSSTTQLDGSSYNEQFF. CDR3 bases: TGTGCCAGCAGTTCCACGACCCAGCTTGACGGGAGCTCCTACAATGAGCAGTTCTTC.

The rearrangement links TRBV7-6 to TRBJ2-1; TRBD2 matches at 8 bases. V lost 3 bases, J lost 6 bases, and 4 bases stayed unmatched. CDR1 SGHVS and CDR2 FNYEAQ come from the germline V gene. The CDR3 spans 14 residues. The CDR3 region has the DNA TGTGCCAGCAGCTTCTTCGGGGGGGCCAATGAGCAGTTCTTC. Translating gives CASSFFGGANEQFF.

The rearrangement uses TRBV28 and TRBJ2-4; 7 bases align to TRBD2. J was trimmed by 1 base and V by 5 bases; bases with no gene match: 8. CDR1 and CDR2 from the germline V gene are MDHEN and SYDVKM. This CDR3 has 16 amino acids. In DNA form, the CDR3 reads TGTGCCAGCAGTCCCCGGACTAGAGGCGCCAAAAACATTCAGTACTTC. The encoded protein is CASSPRTRGAKNIQYF.

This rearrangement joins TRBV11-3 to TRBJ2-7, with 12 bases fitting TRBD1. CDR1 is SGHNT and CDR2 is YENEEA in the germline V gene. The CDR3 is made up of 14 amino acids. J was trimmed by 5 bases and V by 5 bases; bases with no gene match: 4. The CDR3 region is CASSLGTGGNEQYF. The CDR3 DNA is TGTGCCAGCAGCCTCGGGACAGGGGGCAACGAGCAGTACTTC.

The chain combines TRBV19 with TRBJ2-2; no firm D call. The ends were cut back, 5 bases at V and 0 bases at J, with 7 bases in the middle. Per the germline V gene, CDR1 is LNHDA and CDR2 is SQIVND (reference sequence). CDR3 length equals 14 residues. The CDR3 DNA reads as TGTGCCAGTAGTCTACAGCCGAACACCGGGGAGCTGTTTTTT. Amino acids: CASSLQPNTGELFF.